This entry features one TCR beta chain sequence. Its target antigen remains unknown. No much larger clone is present one base from it, and per-base qualities are unavailable. This sample is drawn from a study of cytomegalovirus exposure and HLA in healthy donors (dated by TCRdb to 2016 to 2017). The study in broad terms: In an earlier analysis of about 560 of the donors, approximately 260 Gb of sequence data and some 120 million unique TCR beta sequences from 180 million or so T cells were reported. Using immunosequencing, the study profiled T cell repertoires from fewer than 700 subjects and related those repertoires to cytomegalovirus serostatus. The aim of the study was to test whether cataloging public T cell receptors could identify signatures of past pathogen exposure. All discovery cohort repertoires had been generated using a single sequencing platform. Because of strong linkage in the cohort, roughly five DR-DQ haplotypes were treated as single units for association and clustering. HLA typing included class I and class II loci at four-digit resolution. An earlier analysis of nearly 600 of the donors applied high-throughput TCR beta sequencing to assess whether each TCR beta V gene segment acted as functional or pseudogenic. Of the approximately 400 genotyped donors, 75% to 85% were placed in the genetic ancestry cluster associated with self-reported Caucasian donors. To predict cytomegalovirus infection status, the study combined high-throughput TCR immunosequencing, statistical association of individual TCRs with disease status, and machine learning. An early release covering some 640 HLA-typed donors comprised about 310 gigabases of sequencing data and tens of millions of unique TCR sequences. Donor age, sex, ethnicity and CMV serostatus were compiled together with the repertoire data. A later genetic analysis took genome-wide SNP genotypes for about 55% of the 666 donors and used that subset as a discovery cohort. Rather than using new phenotypic data, the later analysis identified candidate immune exposures from TCR beta sequences and from how often those sequences occurred across donors. On average, 235,054 unique TCR beta nucleotide sequences were sequenced per donor among a few hundred genotyped donors of the cohort, with 15% to 20% of those sequences being non-productive. The number of donors typed differed by locus, with roughly 620-640 for A, B, C, DRB1 and DQB1, 522 for DQA1, over 600 for DPA1, and some 470 for DPB1. Along with the approximately 670-subject first cohort, a separate validation cohort of roughly 110 different subjects was used. In a later analysis, previously published TCR beta repertoires from 600 to 850 donors were re-analyzed and high-resolution HLA genotyping was added so that TCR occurrence patterns could be studied. What the work shows at the level of the full study, not this receptor alone: A later analysis found that most CMV-associated TCR beta chains appeared HLA-restricted, with HLA associations seemingly driven largely by CMV exposure. The classifier was reported to diagnose cytomegalovirus status with high specificity and sensitivity in both the original and validation cohorts. The study listed 164 TCR beta chains as associated with cytomegalovirus. A later genetic analysis reported fewer N-insertions in productive TCRs among donors in an Asian-associated ancestry cluster than the roughly 620-donor mean. In a later analysis, HLA-associated TCR beta chains showed more clonal expansion and lower generation probabilities than non-associated chains that were equally common. Assigning TCR associations to individual alleles was difficult when HLA alleles, especially DR and DQ, strongly co-occurred. Because counts were too low, under 20 rarely observed V segments, including chromosome 9 orphons, were left out of the earlier analysis of 500 to 750 of the donors. The only immune exposure information available for the cohort was CMV serostatus. Specific HLA alleles were associated with 15,000 to 20,000 TCR beta sequences at a false discovery rate of 0.05 in a later analysis. It was suggested by the authors that the approach could potentially be generalized to other disease states and immunological phenotypes. Correlated functional status among segregating V segments might be attributable to linkage disequilibrium, but an unknown experimental factor could not be ruled out. Across donors, most TCR sequences were observed very rarely, whereas some public TCRs were present in many individuals. A later analysis reported that several top co-occurrence clusters appeared linked to parvovirus B19, influenza, CMV and Epstein-Barr virus. In an earlier analysis of about 600 of the donors, most TCR beta V segments appeared in productive rearrangements about 87% or about 30% of the time, broadly matching IMGT annotations. Sequencing depth was assumed to be roughly uniform across donors in the presence/absence analyses, though that assumption may not hold. This cohort had only TCR beta chains sequenced, and the lack of alpha or paired-chain data limited which features could be detected. In a later analysis, the rate of TCR association differed among HLA loci, with DRB1 alleles having the most associated TCRs and HLA-C alleles having the fewest. Because HLA typing was unavailable for some donors at each locus, only the typed subset was used in association tests. In a later genetic analysis, a missense DCLRE1C variant was associated with V-gene and J-gene trimming of TCR beta chains, and the association was replicated in an independent cohort. Some IMGT-functional V segments, including TRBV6-2 and TRBV6-3, could not be told apart with the 87-base-pair reads, so those segments were excluded. A cluster of highly shared sequence variants was judged likely to represent a technical artifact of the sequencing pipeline. A further reported finding was that TCR beta sequences accurately predicted the HLA-A and HLA-B alleles for most subjects in the first cohort. In vitro tests confirmed that a few of the cytomegalovirus-associated TCR beta chains recognize cytomegalovirus antigens.

Library construction relied on the immunoSEQ multiplex PCR assay. The multiplex PCR relied on a mix of 60 forward primers for TCR Vbeta segments and 13 reverse primers for TCR Jbeta segments. The CDR3 region of rearranged TCR beta genes was amplified from genomic DNA by a multiplex PCR assay. Amplified TCR beta libraries were sequenced as 87-base-pair reads on the Illumina HiSeq System. The study's own analysis went as follows. A later analysis counted about 80 million unique TCR beta chains across the 690 or so repertoires, and 9 million to 14 million of these chains were shared by at least two donors. Raw reads were error-corrected and collapsed into unique sequences with a nearest-neighbor algorithm that merged closely related sequences to remove PCR and sequencing errors. Alignment of CDR3 sequences to IMGT reference sequences was used to assign V, D and J gene segments. Each retained sequence needed at least a six-nucleotide match to both a V gene segment and a J gene segment. Rearrangements were classified as productive when the CDR3 lacked stop codons and remained in frame with V and J, and all other rearrangements were classified as non-productive. Following IMGT convention, CDR3 was defined as the stretch from the second conserved V-encoded cysteine to the conserved J-encoded phenylalanine. The earlier analysis of fewer than 700 of the donors excluded sequences that lacked an unambiguous match to a single V gene segment. In an earlier analysis of a few hundred of the donors, a V segment was called functional when productive rearrangements were above 56.7%, and segregating when the standard deviation between donors exceeded 5%. To diagnose cytomegalovirus status from the catalog of TCR beta chain sequences, a statistical classification framework was built. V and J gene assignment, in a later analysis, came from comparing TCR nucleotide sequences with IMGT/GENE-DB human TR gene sequences. In a later analysis, CDR3 sequences and most-parsimonious VDJ recombination scenarios were assigned using the TCRdist pipeline. A later analysis defined each TCR beta chain by its CDR3 amino acid sequence plus V-gene family, and excluded reads lacking a unique V-gene family. A later analysis removed 600 or so highly shared, low-generation-probability nucleotide sequences to deal with suspected cross-contamination and a sequencing artifact. For each public chain, a later analysis derived a clonal expansion index from normalized ranks of inferred template counts within each repertoire. In a later analysis, generation probabilities were computed using a VDJ recombination model fitted to out-of-frame rearrangements, and the results were checked against IGoR. In a later analysis, hypergeometric tests were used to score TCR-TCR, TCR-HLA and TCR-CMV co-occurrence, with a repertoire-size bias correction applied to TCR pairs. In a later analysis, false discovery rates were estimated by permuting HLA or CMV assignments 20 times. In a later analysis, co-occurring TCRs were grouped using DBSCAN, and TCRdist sequence similarity was added for clustering within HLA-allele-positive subsets. Repertoires with fewer than 30,000 or more than 120,000 public chains were left out of co-occurrence clustering, as were five repertoires with anomalous nucleotide sharing. Held by TCRdb, this immuneACCESS table contains in-frame sequences only and omits some clones. Under half of the omission traces to an unresolved V gene where checked; the cause of the rest is unknown. The DNA gave D and trimming, while V, J and clone size come from that table. A total of around 94,000 clones appear in this sample, approximately 78% of them only once. The top ten hold 3.5% to 5.5% of the sample.

The CDR3 holds 12 amino acids from the cysteine to the phenylalanine. Only the CDR3 part of the read is kept: 36 bases, read in frame from the first base. The germline V gene encodes CDR1 MNHNY and CDR2 SVGAGI (reference sequence). The cohort consisted of approximately 690 healthy bone marrow donors. All cohort members were sampled while nominally healthy, although unrecorded immune exposures were likely present. The donor tested CMV seropositive, placing the donor among the 290 or so seropositive members of the cohort. A peripheral blood sample was provided by each donor, and peripheral blood mononuclear cells were used for TCR beta sequencing. The Qiagen DNeasy Blood Extraction Kit was used to extract genomic DNA from the blood cell samples.

This TCR came from a middle-aged woman in good health and CMV-seropositive. Specimen: PBMCs. The sequence links TRBV6-6 to TRBJ2-5, with TRBD1 matching 9 junction bases. The J call may be incorrect, as the DNA end agrees better with TRBJ2-7. For the CDR3, the sequence is CASSTTGGEQYF. The nucleotides read TGTGCCAGCAGTACGACAGGGGGCGAGCAGTACTTC.